The T cell receptor beta chain described here comes from a study of shared clonotypes between healthy human individuals. TCRdb's copy holds only in-frame clones and misses some; the assay was immunoSEQ multiplex PCR. The sample has about 2.3 million clones, about nine tenths seen once; the top ten hold around 0.38%. Trimming stripped 3 bases from V and 8 bases from J, with 19 bases between. This CDR3 is 15 amino acids long. Germline V lookup: CDR1 SEHNR, CDR2 FQNEAQ (reference sequence). Material for sequencing was naive CD4+ T cells from PBMCs. Subset of the sample: CD45RA+ positively selected. The chain joins TRBV7-9 to TRBJ1-2; TRBD1 might be the D (5 bases). The sequence derives from a young man in good health. Some clones in this sample may be carry-over from other donors' samples. CDR3 region: CASSFIGASLGGYTF. The CDR3, as DNA: TGTGCCAGCAGCTTTATAGGGGCGTCCTTGGGGGGCTACACCTTC.